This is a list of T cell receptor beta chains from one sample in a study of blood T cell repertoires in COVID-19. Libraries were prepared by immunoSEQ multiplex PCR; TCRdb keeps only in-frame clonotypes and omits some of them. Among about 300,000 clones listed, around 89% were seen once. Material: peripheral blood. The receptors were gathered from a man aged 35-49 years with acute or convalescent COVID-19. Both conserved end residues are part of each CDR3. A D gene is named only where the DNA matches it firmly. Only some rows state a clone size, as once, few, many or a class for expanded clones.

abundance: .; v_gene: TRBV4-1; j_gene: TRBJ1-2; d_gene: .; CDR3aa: CASSPREGYGYTF; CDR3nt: TGCGCCAGCAGCCCCAGGGAGGGCTATGGCTACACCTTC
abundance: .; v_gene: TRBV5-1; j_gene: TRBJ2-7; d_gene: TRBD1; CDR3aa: CASSLEVTGSYEQYF; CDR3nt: TGCGCCAGCAGCTTGGAGGTGACAGGGTCCTACGAGCAGTACTTC
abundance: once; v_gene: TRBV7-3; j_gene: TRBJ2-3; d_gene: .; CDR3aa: CASSLAGPTGAGTQYF; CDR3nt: TGTGCCAGCAGCTTAGCCGGGCCGACGGGAGCGGGTACGCAGTATTTT
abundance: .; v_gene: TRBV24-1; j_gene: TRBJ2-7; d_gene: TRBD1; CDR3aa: CATSDTPGRGRDEQYF; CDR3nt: TGTGCCACCAGTGATACTCCGGGCAGGGGGCGCGACGAGCAGTACTTC
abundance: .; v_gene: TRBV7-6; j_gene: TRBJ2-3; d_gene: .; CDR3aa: CASSLQIRSVGTDTQYF; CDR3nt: TGTGCCAGCAGCTTACAAATAAGATCGGTTGGCACAGATACGCAGTATTTT
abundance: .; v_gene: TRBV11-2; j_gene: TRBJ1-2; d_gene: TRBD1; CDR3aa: CASSLVGRGPLGSGYTF; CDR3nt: TGTGCCAGCAGCTTAGTGGGCAGGGGGCCGCTGGGGTCTGGCTACACCTTC
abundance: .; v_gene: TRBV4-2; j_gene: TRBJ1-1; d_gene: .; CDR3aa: CASSPSAGTPTGAFF; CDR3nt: TGTGCCAGCAGCCCATCCGCAGGTACCCCAACTGGGGCTTTCTTT
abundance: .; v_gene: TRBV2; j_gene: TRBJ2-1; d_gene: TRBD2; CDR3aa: CASKTGLAGAFSYNEQFF; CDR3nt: TGTGCCAGCAAAACGGGACTAGCGGGGGCCTTCTCCTACAATGAGCAGTTCTTC
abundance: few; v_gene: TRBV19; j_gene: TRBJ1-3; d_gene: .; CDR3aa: CASSRLAAGNTIYF; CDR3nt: TGTGCCAGTAGTAGGTTGGCTGCTGGAAACACCATATATTTT
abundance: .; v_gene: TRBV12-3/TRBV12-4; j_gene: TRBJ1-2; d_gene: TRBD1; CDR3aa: CASSRDRDAGYTF; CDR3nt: TGTGCCAGCAGCCGCGACAGGGATGCTGGCTACACCTTC
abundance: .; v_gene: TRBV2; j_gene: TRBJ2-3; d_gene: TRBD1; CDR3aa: CASSDRDRARDTQYF; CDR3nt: TGTGCCAGCAGTGACCGGGACAGGGCTAGAGATACGCAGTATTTT